A single sample gave rise to the 7 T cell receptor beta chains below, sequenced in a study of T and B cells in COVID-19 patients. TRB rearrangements were amplified by multiplex PCR with BIOMED2 TRB-A/B primers. TCRdb re-analysed the multiplex PCR reads in MiXCR, keeping a single row per CDR3 protein. Among approximately 8,300 distinct CDR3 sequences listed, about a third were seen once. Blood genomic DNA input for TRB amplification was roughly 250-500 ng. Sequenced material: blood. The source of these receptors is a human donor with active COVID-19.

This clonotype appeared a few times. J is TRBJ2-5 and V is TRBV19, with D perhaps TRBD1 (6 bases). The CDR3 contains 13 residues. The germline V gene encodes CDR1 LNHDA and CDR2 SQIVND (reference sequence). Deletions cut 6 bases from V and 4 bases from J, with 12 bases between. The DNA of the CDR3 is TGTGCCAGTAGCCCAGGGACACTAGAGACCCAGTACTTC. Translated: CASSPGTLETQYF.

This chain joins TRBV12-3 or TRBV12-4 and TRBJ2-5; no clear D. This CDR3 region has 15 residues. Trimming removed 1 base at V and 11 bases at J, with 20 bases between. CDR3 sequence reads: CASSLDEIPYNEQYF. The CDR3 nucleotides are TGTGCCAGCAGTTTAGACGAGATTCCCTACAATGAGCAGTACTTC.

The chain has TRBV18 and TRBJ1-1; 7 bases are shared with TRBD1. V gave up 3 bases and J gave up 4 bases; unmatched junction bases: 5. The CDR3 is 14 residues long. The germline V gene encodes CDR1 KGHSH and CDR2 LQKENI. The CDR3 spells CASSPSGGGTEAFF. The CDR3 region has the DNA TGTGCCAGCTCACCTTCAGGGGGTGGCACTGAAGCTTTCTTT.

The V and J genes are TRBV6-5 and TRBJ2-7; 9 positions agree with TRBD1. The CDR3 is 15 amino acids. Germline CDR1 MNHEY, CDR2 SVGAGI. Losses at the gene ends were 5 bases for V and 2 bases for J; bases not matched to a gene: 7. CDR3 protein: CASSTTGTGTYEQYF. The DNA for the CDR3 is TGTGCCAGCAGTACAACCGGGACAGGGACCTACGAGCAGTACTTC.

This clonotype was observed a few times. The chain is built from TRBV18 and TRBJ2-3; the D is unclear. V dropped 0 bases and J dropped 6 bases, with 10 bases sitting between them. The CDR3 is 14 amino acids. Per germline, CDR1 KGHSH and CDR2 LQKENI. The CDR3: CASSPPTSPDTQYF. The CDR3 DNA follows: TGTGCCAGCTCACCACCGACATCTCCGGATACGCAGTATTTT.

This clonotype has a handful of counts. The chain uses TRBV19 and TRBJ2-1; 8 bases are a match to TRBD1. V dropped 0 bases and J dropped 2; count of bases not matched to a gene: 6. CDR3 size: 17 residues. From germline, CDR1 is LNHDA and CDR2 SQIVND (reference sequence). For the CDR3, the DNA is TGTGCCAGTAGTATAGATTCCCAGGGGGCTCCCTACAATGAGCAGTTCTTC. Translation: CASSIDSQGAPYNEQFF.

The genes are TRBV19 and TRBJ1-6; 7 nucleotides match TRBD1. Germline V gene data show CDR1 as LNHDA and CDR2 as SQIVND (reference sequence). The CDR3 runs 16 residues. V trimming: 9 bases; J trimming: 6 bases; junction bases outside the gene matches: 14. The DNA for the CDR3 is TGTGCCAGCTCCTCTCAGGGGGTAGGCTCTAATTCACCCCTCCACTTT. Translated: CASSSQGVGSNSPLHF.